The 29 T cell receptor beta chains presented below share a single source sample, sequenced in a study of cytomegalovirus exposure and HLA in healthy donors. The protocol was immunoSEQ multiplex PCR, while the TCRdb copy is restricted to in-frame clones and leaves out a portion. The table shows approximately 72,000 clones, with roughly 94% occurring only once. Sequencing used PBMCs. These receptors all come from a woman under 30 in good health and CMV-seronegative.

The chain has TRBV28 and TRBJ2-7; no firm D call. This CDR3 region has 13 residues. The germline V and J ends were trimmed by 6 bases and 2 bases, with 11 bases remaining between them. CDR1 and CDR2 (germline): MDHEN, SYDVKM. The CDR3 protein is CASRAELPYEQYF. DNA of the CDR3: TGTGCCAGCAGAGCCGAGCTGCCCTACGAGCAGTACTTC.

The chain is built from TRBV25-1 and TRBJ1-1, with TRBD1 matching over 7 bases. With V trimmed by 5 bases and J by 5 bases, 5 bases remained unmatched. This CDR3 contains 13 residues. The germline CDR1 and CDR2 sequences are MGHDK and SYGVNS. CDR3 bases: TGTGCCAGCAGTAAACAGGGGCTTACTGAAGCTTTCTTT. Protein product: CASSKQGLTEAFF.

This chain connects TRBV7-9 to TRBJ1-5, with TRBD1 matching over 9 bases. The V segment lost 5 bases and the J segment 9 bases; nucleotides outside the gene matches: 8. Per germline, CDR1 SEHNR and CDR2 FQNEAQ (reference sequence). There are 14 residues in the CDR3. CDR3 in DNA: TGTGCCAGCAGCCCGGACAGGGGCGTAGGGCCCCAGCATTTT. As protein: CASSPDRGVGPQHF.

V is TRBV21-1 and J is TRBJ1-5; the tabulated D call, TRBD1, remains unverified against the DNA. TRBV21-1 is an annotated pseudogene. The CDR3 runs to 16 residues. The CDR3 protein is CASSKHRVSGNQPQHF. CDR3 coding DNA: TGTGCCAGCAGCAAGCACAGGGTTTCGGGCAATCAGCCCCAGCATTTT.

V and J are TRBV9 and TRBJ2-5, with 9 bases that match TRBD2. The CDR3 is 17 amino acids. CDR1 is SGDLS, CDR2 YYNGEE, per germline. V lost 0 bases to trimming and J lost 4 bases; unmatched junction nucleotides: 10. The CDR3 sequence: CASSVGVGGGAPETQYF. The CDR3 DNA sequence: TGTGCCAGCAGCGTAGGTGTCGGCGGGGGGGCCCCAGAGACCCAGTACTTC. Full variable domain (outside the CDR3, taken from reference TRBV9 and TRBJ2-5): DSGVTQTPKHLITATGQRVTLRCSPRSGDLSVYWYQQSLDQGLQFLIQYYNGEERAKGNILERFSAQQFPDLHSELNLSSLELGDSALYFCASSVGVGGGAPETQYFGPGTRLLVL.

The V and J genes are TRBV5-1 and TRBJ2-7; possible D gene TRBD1, 6 bases. The germline V and J ends were trimmed by 0 bases and 4 bases, with 17 bases remaining between them. CDR1 and CDR2 from the germline V gene are SGHRS and YFSETQ. This CDR3 region has 16 residues. The CDR3 coding sequence is TGCGCCAGCAGCTTGGACAGGGAAGTTGCTACGTACGAGCAGTACTTC. Its translation: CASSLDREVATYEQYF.

A remark on this clone: Other DNA sequences within the sample encode an identical CDR3. The chain couples TRBV7-3 to TRBJ1-6, with D possibly being TRBD1 (5 bases). The CDR3 has 14 amino acids. CDR1 is SGHTA and CDR2 is FQGTGA in the germline V gene. V lost 5 bases, J lost 9 bases, and 14 bases lay in between. The chain's CDR3 is CASSHGGLGSPLHF. In DNA, the CDR3 is TGTGCCAGCAGCCACGGGGGTTTAGGTTCACCCCTCCACTTT. Supplemented by reference TRBV7-3 and TRBJ1-6, the full variable domain reads GAGVSQTPSNKVTEKGKYVELRCDPISGHTALYWYRQSLGQGPEFLIYFQGTGAADDSGLPNDRFFAVRPEGSVSTLKIQRTERGDSAVYLCASSHGGLGSPLHFGNGTRLTVT.

The J gene is TRBJ2-3, the V gene TRBV7-9; D ambiguous. V gave up 5 bases and J gave up 4 bases, with 16 bases separating them. CDR1 and CDR2 from the germline V gene are SEHNR and FQNEAQ (reference sequence). The CDR3 contains 15 residues. The CDR3 loop is CASSLLISGADTQYF. The CDR3 DNA reads TGTGCCAGCAGCCTACTCATATCTGGTGCAGATACGCAGTATTTT.

The chain employs TRBV27 and TRBJ2-1; 10 bases are a match to TRBD1. The trim removed 5 bases at V and 7 bases at J, leaving 5 bases unmatched. The CDR3 has 14 residues. Germline V gene data show CDR1 as MNHEY and CDR2 as SMNVEV (reference sequence). The CDR3: CASSPDRGSNEQFF. The DNA of the CDR3 is TGTGCCAGCAGTCCGGACAGGGGGTCGAATGAGCAGTTCTTC.

The chain links TRBV2 to TRBJ2-1; perhaps TRBD2 as D (6 bases). CDR1 SNHLY and CDR2 FYNNEI come from the germline V gene. This CDR3 contains 14 residues. Trimming stripped 6 bases from V and 4 bases from J, with 13 bases between. The CDR3 spells CASRTGVGYNEQFF. DNA of the CDR3: TGTGCCAGCAGAACGGGGGTTGGGTACAATGAGCAGTTCTTC.

This clone showed up just once. The chain uses TRBV2 and TRBJ1-4; a weak D match, TRBD1 (5 bases). The V gene's germline CDR1 is SNHLY and CDR2 FYNNEI. This CDR3 has 16 residues. Trimming removed 7 bases from V and 0 bases from J, with 15 bases in between. In DNA, the CDR3 is TGTGCCAGCACTCCGGGCCCGGGGGCAACTAATGAAAAACTGTTTTTT. It encodes CASTPGPGATNEKLFF.

The DNA of the CDR3 is TGTGCCAGCAGCTTGACTAGCGGGGGCTCCTACGAGCAGTACTTC. Translation: CASSLTSGGSYEQYF. The chain couples TRBV11-1 to TRBJ2-7; 12 nucleotides line up with TRBD2. V shed 3 bases and J 0 bases; nucleotides not matched to a gene: 0. The germline V gene encodes CDR1 SGHAT and CDR2 FQDESV (reference sequence). The CDR3 is 15 residues long.

The rearrangement joins TRBV7-9 to TRBJ2-1; TRBD1 matches at 12 bases. The junction had 7 bases not matched to a gene; V was cut back by 5 bases and J by 8 bases. Germline assignment: CDR1 SEHNR and CDR2 FQNEAQ (reference sequence). The CDR3 is 15 amino acids. The CDR3: CASSVGTGGRYEQFF. The DNA of the CDR3 is TGTGCCAGCAGCGTCGGGACAGGGGGCCGGTATGAGCAGTTCTTC. Variable domain in full (rest from reference TRBV7-9 and TRBJ2-1): DTGVSQNPRHKITKRGQNVTFRCDPISEHNRLYWYRQTLGQGPEFLTYFQNEAQLEKSRLLSDRFSAERPKGSFSTLEIQRTEQGDSAMYLCASSVGTGGRYEQFFGPGTRLTVL.

The chain couples TRBV6-5 to TRBJ2-5, with 7 bases matching TRBD2. Losses at the gene ends were 0 bases for V and 5 bases for J; bases not matched to a gene: 9. The CDR3 consists of 16 residues. The germline V gene has CDR1 MNHEY and CDR2 SVGAGI. CDR3 nucleotides: TGTGCCAGCAGTTACTCGTATCCGGGGGGAGGGGAGACCCAGTACTTC. It codes for CASSYSYPGGGETQYF.

The rearrangement joins TRBV7-3 to TRBJ1-2, with D tentatively TRBD1 (5 bases). Trimming left V 2 bases short and J 6 bases short, with 16 bases between. The CDR3 has 15 amino acids. Germline V lookup: CDR1 SGHTA, CDR2 FQGTGA. DNA for the CDR3: TGTGCCAGCAGCTTATTAGGGCAGGGTTTCGATGGCTACACCTTC. This gives the protein CASSLLGQGFDGYTF.

This clone was detected a few times. This chain uses TRBV30 with TRBJ1-3; D is undetermined. CDR3 length: 14 amino acids. CDR1 and CDR2 from the germline V gene are GTSNPN and SVGIG (reference sequence). The ends were cut back, 2 bases at V and 0 bases at J, with 8 bases in the middle. DNA for the CDR3: TGTGCCTGGAGTATCGGGGTCTCTGGAAACACCATATATTTT. The encoded protein is CAWSIGVSGNTIYF.

V is TRBV13 and J is TRBJ2-3, with 9 bases that match TRBD1. This CDR3 is 15 amino acids long. After removal of 5 bases from V and 3 bases from J, the junction contained 6 bases not matched to a gene. CDR1 and CDR2 from the germline V gene are PRHDT and FYEKMQ (reference sequence). The CDR3: CASSHRDRETDTQYF. DNA for the CDR3: TGTGCCAGCAGCCACCGGGACAGGGAAACAGATACGCAGTATTTT.

Here the CDR3 reads CASRTGIVETQYF. The CDR3 bases are TGTGCCAGCAGAACAGGGATAGTGGAGACCCAGTACTTC. The V and J genes are TRBV2 and TRBJ2-5; tentative D call: TRBD1 (6 bases). Trimming cost V 6 bases and J 5 bases, with 13 bases left between them. The CDR3 is 13 amino acids. Germline assignment: CDR1 SNHLY and CDR2 FYNNEI.

The rearrangement links TRBV2 to TRBJ2-2; D possibly corresponds to TRBD1 (7 bases). Germline assignment: CDR1 SNHLY and CDR2 FYNNEI. The CDR3 runs 14 residues. Trimming removed 2 bases at V and 7 bases at J, with 11 bases between. The CDR3 sequence: CASSEQGGGGELFF. The DNA of the CDR3 is TGTGCCAGCAGTGAACAGGGGGGAGGCGGGGAGCTGTTTTTT. Combining the CDR3 with reference TRBV2 and TRBJ2-2 gives the whole variable domain EPEVTQTPSHQVTQMGQEVILRCVPISNHLYFYWYRQILGQKVEFLVSFYNNEISEKSEIFDDQFSVERPDGSNFTLKIRSTKLEDSAMYFCASSEQGGGGELFFGEGSRLTVL.

V and J are TRBV19 and TRBJ2-2; the match to TRBD1 covers 7 bases. V gave up 4 bases and J gave up 5 bases; unmatched junction bases: 4. The CDR3 sequence is 14 residues long. From germline, CDR1 is LNHDA and CDR2 SQIVND (reference sequence). CDR3 sequence: CASSRAGGTGELFF. Written as DNA, the CDR3 is TGTGCCAGTAGTAGGGCAGGGGGTACCGGGGAGCTGTTTTTT.

The V call is TRBV5-1, the J call TRBJ2-7; D not resolved. The CDR3 loop spans 14 amino acids. Germline V gene data show CDR1 as SGHRS and CDR2 as YFSETQ. V was shortened by 4 bases and J by 0 bases, with 11 bases between the two germline ends. The CDR3 coding sequence is TGCGCCAGCAGCCTTGCGTCTACCTCCTACGAGCAGTACTTC. Translated, it gives CASSLASTSYEQYF.

This chain joins TRBV5-1 and TRBJ1-3, with 8 nucleotides matching TRBD1. This CDR3 is 16 amino acids long. V lost 0 bases, J lost 3 bases, and 5 bases stayed unmatched. Germline V gene lookup returns CDR1 SGHRS and CDR2 YFSETQ. Here the CDR3 reads CASSLAGTGYGNTIYF. The CDR3 coding sequence is TGCGCCAGCAGCTTGGCCGGGACAGGTTATGGAAACACCATATATTTT. Supplemented by reference TRBV5-1 and TRBJ1-3, the full variable domain reads KAGVTQTPRYLIKTRGQQVTLSCSPISGHRSVSWYQQTPGQGLQFLFEYFSETQRNKGNFPGRFSGRQFSNSRSEMNVSTLELGDSALYLCASSLAGTGYGNTIYFGEGSWLTVV.

This clone was detected once. Here the CDR3 DNA reads TGCGCCAGCAGCCAAGGGGTGGCGGGCCTCTCTGGAAACACCATATATTTT. Translation: CASSQGVAGLSGNTIYF. The chain carries TRBV4-3 and TRBJ1-3; D is unclear. This CDR3 is built from 17 residues. Germline CDR1 and CDR2: LGHNA and YSLEER. V lost 1 base and J lost 0, with 13 bases in between.

V usage is TRBV19 and J usage is TRBJ2-7, with 12 positions matching TRBD1. The CDR3 covers 15 residues. V trimming: 6 bases; J trimming: 5 bases; junction bases outside the gene matches: 8. In germline, CDR1 is LNHDA, CDR2 SQIVND (reference sequence). The CDR3 DNA reads TGTGCCAGTAGACAACCGGGACAGGGGGCGGACGAGCAGTACTTC. Translated: CASRQPGQGADEQYF.

CDR3 loop: CASSLQGFDQPQHF. Written as DNA, the CDR3 is TGTGCCAGCAGCTTACAGGGTTTTGATCAGCCCCAGCATTTT. The chain couples TRBV5-6 to TRBJ1-5; tentative D call: TRBD1 (6 bases). V was cut by 2 bases and J by 5 bases, with 11 bases left in between. Germline CDR1 and CDR2: SGHDT and YYEEEE. This CDR3 comprises 14 residues.

CDR3 bases: TGTGCCAGTAGCTCCCTTAGACAGGGTCATGGCTACACCTTC. The encoded protein is CASSSLRQGHGYTF. V gene TRBV19 combines with J gene TRBJ1-2, with 7 bases lining up with TRBD1. In germline, CDR1 is LNHDA, CDR2 SQIVND (reference sequence). This CDR3 has 14 residues. V dropped 6 bases and J dropped 6; count of bases not matched to a gene: 10.

The chain employs TRBV6-4 and TRBJ2-5, with 10 bases that match TRBD1. Trimming took 6 bases from V and 3 from J; bases not matched to a gene: 4. CDR1 is MRHNA, CDR2 SNTAGT, per germline. The CDR3 extends over 14 amino acids. For the CDR3, the DNA is TGTGCCAGCAGGACAGGGGGCCGGGAAGAGACCCAGTACTTC. It yields the protein CASRTGGREETQYF.

The rearrangement links TRBV4-1 to TRBJ1-2; D is perhaps TRBD1 (5 bases). Trimming removed 5 bases from V and 0 bases from J, with 10 bases in between. The CDR3 consists of 14 residues. The germline gives CDR1 MGHRA, CDR2 YSYEKL. The CDR3 loop reads CASSNPGTNYGYTF. The CDR3 bases are TGCGCCAGCAGCAACCCAGGGACTAACTATGGCTACACCTTC.

V gene TRBV18 combines with J gene TRBJ2-3; no firm D call. CDR3 length: 13 amino acids. The germline CDR1 and CDR2 sequences are KGHSH and LQKENI. Trimming left V 2 bases short and J 4 bases short, with 7 bases between. The chain's CDR3 is CASSPNPADTQYF. The CDR3 region has the DNA TGTGCCAGCTCACCAAACCCGGCAGATACGCAGTATTTT.